The T cell receptor (beta chain) described here comes from a study of T cells in Graves' hyperthyroidism and ophthalmopathy. The CDR3 loop spans 14 amino acids. V was cut by 2 bases and J by 1 base, with 9 bases left in between. Germline V gene sequence: CDR1 DFQATT, CDR2 SNEGSKA (reference sequence). RNA transcripts served as the template for amplifying TCR beta CDR3 regions. The HTBI primer set was used in a first-round RT-PCR of the TCR CDR3. One entry per CDR3 protein, called by TCRdb with MiXCR from the multiplex PCR reads. The sample includes hundreds of thousands of distinct CDR3 sequences, 13% to 15% of them seen just once. The study excluded patients with uncontrolled infection, other autoimmune disease, pregnancy or lactation. This clonotype appeared many times.

V usage is TRBV20-1 and J usage is TRBJ1-5; D gene uncertain. The TCR comes from a woman between 18 and 30 years old with Graves' hyperthyroidism. The sequenced sample consisted of blood. The CDR3 region is CSARNKGSNQPQHF. CDR3 in DNA: TGCAGTGCTAGAAATAAAGGGAGCAATCAGCCCCAGCATTTT.